This TCR beta chain was sequenced in a study of chemoradiotherapy in HPV16-positive cancers. Only a few counts were recorded for this clone. Its target is not known. Study-wide points: Candidate HPV-specific clones and E7-related TCR motifs grew in tumor during treatment. The functional HPV-specific definition rests on just a couple of HPV16-positive patients.

Repertoires were sampled repeatedly during chemoradiotherapy. The repertoire was sequenced with immunoSEQ multiplex PCR; TCRdb's copy has only in-frame clones and lacks some. The sample has fewer than 8,000 clones, 85% to 90% seen once; the top ten hold 3.5% to 4.5%. Looked up from germline, CDR1 is SNHLY and CDR2 is FYNNEI. The length of the CDR3 is 15 residues. V lost 6 bases and J lost 9, with 21 bases in between. V usage is TRBV2 and J usage is TRBJ2-1, with D perhaps TRBD1 or TRBD2 (6 bases each). The receptor's source is a human donor with HPV-associated anogenital cancer. The material was obtained from a patient who underwent chemoradiotherapy. The CDR3 DNA reads as TGTGCCAGCAGCCAAGGGGGGTCCTATAACGGTGAGCAGTTCTTC. It translates to CASSQGGSYNGEQFF. The full variable domain, rest sourced from reference TRBV2 and TRBJ2-1, is EPEVTQTPSHQVTQMGQEVILRCVPISNHLYFYWYRQILGQKVEFLVSFYNNEISEKSEIFDDQFSVERPDGSNFTLKIRSTKLEDSAMYFCASSQGGSYNGEQFFGPGTRLTVL.